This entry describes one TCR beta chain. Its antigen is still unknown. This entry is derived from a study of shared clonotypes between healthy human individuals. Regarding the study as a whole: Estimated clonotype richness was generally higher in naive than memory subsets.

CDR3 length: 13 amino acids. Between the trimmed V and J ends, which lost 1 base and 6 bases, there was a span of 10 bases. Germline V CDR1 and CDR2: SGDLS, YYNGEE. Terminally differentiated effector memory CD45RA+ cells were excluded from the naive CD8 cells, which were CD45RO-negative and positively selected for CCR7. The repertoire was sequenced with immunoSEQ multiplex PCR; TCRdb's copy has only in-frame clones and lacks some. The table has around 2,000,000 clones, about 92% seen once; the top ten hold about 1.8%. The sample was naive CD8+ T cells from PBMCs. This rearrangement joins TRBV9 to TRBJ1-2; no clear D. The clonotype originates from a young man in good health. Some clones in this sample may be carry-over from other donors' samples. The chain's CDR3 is CASSVNREDGYTF. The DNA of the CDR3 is TGTGCCAGCAGCGTAAACAGAGAGGATGGCTACACCTTC.